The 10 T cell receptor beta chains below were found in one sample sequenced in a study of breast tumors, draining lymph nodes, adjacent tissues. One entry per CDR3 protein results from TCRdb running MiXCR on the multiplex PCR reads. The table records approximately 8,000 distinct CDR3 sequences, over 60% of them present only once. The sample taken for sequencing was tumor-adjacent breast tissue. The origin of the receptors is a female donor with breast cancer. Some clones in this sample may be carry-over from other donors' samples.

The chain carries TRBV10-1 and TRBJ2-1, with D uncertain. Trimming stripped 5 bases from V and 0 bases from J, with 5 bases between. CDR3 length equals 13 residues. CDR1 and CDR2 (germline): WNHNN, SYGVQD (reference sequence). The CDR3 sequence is CASSQSSYNEQFF. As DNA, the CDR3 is TGCGCCAGCAGTCAGAGCTCCTACAATGAGCAGTTCTTC.

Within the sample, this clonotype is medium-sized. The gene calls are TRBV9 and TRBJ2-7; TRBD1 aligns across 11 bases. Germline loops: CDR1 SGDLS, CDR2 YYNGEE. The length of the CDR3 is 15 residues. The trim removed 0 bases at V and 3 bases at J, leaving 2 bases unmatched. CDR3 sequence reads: CASSVGGQGVYEQYF. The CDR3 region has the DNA TGTGCCAGCAGCGTAGGGGGACAGGGGGTCTACGAGCAGTACTTC.

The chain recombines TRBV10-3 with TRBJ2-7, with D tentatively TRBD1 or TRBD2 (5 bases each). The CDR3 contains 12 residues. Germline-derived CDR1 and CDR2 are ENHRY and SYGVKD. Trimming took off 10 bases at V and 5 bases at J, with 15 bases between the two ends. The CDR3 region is CATGDGDDEQYF. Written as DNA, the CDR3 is TGTGCCACCGGTGACGGGGACGACGAGCAGTACTTC.

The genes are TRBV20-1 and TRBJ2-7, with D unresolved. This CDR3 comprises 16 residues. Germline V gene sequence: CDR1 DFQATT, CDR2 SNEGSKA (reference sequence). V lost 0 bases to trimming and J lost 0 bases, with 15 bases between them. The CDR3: CSARDGGGLSSYEQYF. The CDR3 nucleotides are TGCAGTGCTAGAGATGGTGGCGGTCTGAGCTCCTACGAGCAGTACTTC.

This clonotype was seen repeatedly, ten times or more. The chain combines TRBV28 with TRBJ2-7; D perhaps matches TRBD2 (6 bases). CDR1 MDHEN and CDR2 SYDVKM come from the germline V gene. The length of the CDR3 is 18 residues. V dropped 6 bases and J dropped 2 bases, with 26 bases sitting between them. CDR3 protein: CASSYDISAGGFTYEQYF. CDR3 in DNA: TGTGCCAGCAGCTACGACATCTCAGCGGGCGGGTTTACCTACGAGCAGTACTTC.

CDR3 loop: CASSEEAAGAGQYF. In DNA, the CDR3 is TGTGCCAGCAGTGAAGAGGCCGCGGGGGCTGGGCAGTACTTC. The chain uses TRBV6-1 and TRBJ2-7; tentatively, D is TRBD2 (7 bases). The CDR3 sequence is 14 residues long. Per the germline V gene, CDR1 is MNHNS and CDR2 is SASEGT. V was trimmed by 1 base and J by 9 bases, leaving 16 bases between them.

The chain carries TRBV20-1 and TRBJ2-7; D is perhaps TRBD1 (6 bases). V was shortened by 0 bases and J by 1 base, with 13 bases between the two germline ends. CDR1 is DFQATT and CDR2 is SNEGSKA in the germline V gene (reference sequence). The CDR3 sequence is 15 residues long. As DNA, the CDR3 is TGCAGTGCTAGAGATCAGGGGTTGGAGTCCTACGAGCAGTACTTC. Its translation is CSARDQGLESYEQYF.

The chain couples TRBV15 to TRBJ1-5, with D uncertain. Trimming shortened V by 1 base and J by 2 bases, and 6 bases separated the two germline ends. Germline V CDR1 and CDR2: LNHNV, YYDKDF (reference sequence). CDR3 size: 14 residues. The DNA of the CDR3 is TGTGCCACCAGCAGAGCGGAGGGCAATCAGCCCCAGCATTTT. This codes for CATSRAEGNQPQHF.

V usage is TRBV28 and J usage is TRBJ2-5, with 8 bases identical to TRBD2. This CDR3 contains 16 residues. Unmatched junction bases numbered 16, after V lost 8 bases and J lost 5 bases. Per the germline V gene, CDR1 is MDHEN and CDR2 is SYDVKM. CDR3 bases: TGTGCCAGCCGAAAACCACCGGGACTAGTTGTGGAGACCCAGTACTTC. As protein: CASRKPPGLVVETQYF.

CDR3 DNA: TGCGCCAGCGGTGGGCAAGAGACCCAGTACTTC. This encodes CASGGQETQYF. This chain connects TRBV10-2 to TRBJ2-5, with D unresolved. The V and J ends lost 8 bases and 2 bases respectively, with 6 bases between them. The CDR3 contains 11 residues. Germline V CDR1 and CDR2: WSHSY, SAAADI.